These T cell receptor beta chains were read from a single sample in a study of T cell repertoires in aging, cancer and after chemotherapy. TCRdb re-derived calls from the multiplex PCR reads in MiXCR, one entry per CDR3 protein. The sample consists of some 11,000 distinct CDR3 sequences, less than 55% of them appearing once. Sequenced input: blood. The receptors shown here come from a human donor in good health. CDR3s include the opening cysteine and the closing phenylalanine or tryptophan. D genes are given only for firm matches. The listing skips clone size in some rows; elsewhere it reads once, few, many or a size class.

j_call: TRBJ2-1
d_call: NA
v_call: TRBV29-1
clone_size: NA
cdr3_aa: CSVLSYNEQFF
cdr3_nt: TGCAGCGTCCTATCCTACAATGAGCAGTTCTTC

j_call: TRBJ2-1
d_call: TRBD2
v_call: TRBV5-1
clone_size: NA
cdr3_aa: CASSLAAGGTYNEQFF
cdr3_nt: TGCGCCAGCAGCTTGGCGGCGGGGGGGACCTACAATGAGCAGTTCTTC

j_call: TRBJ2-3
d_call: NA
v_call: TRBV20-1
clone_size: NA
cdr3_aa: CSASFASTDTQYF
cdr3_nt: TGCAGTGCTAGTTTCGCTAGCACAGATACGCAGTATTTT

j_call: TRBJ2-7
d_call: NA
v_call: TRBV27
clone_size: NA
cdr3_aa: CASSFLGYEQYF
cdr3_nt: TGTGCCAGCTCGTTCTTAGGGTACGAGCAGTACTTC

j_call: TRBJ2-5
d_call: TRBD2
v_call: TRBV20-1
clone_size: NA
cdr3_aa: CSAITSGGSPQYF
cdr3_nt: TGCAGTGCTATCACTAGCGGGGGGTCTCCCCAGTACTTC

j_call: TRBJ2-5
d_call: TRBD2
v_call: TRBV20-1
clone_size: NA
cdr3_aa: CSAPRLAGSETQYF
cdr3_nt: TGCAGTGCCCCAAGACTAGCGGGATCGGAGACCCAGTACTTC

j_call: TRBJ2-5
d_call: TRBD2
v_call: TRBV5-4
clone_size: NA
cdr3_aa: CASSFGLAGSWETQYF
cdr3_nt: TGCGCCAGCAGCTTCGGACTAGCGGGGTCTTGGGAGACCCAGTACTTC

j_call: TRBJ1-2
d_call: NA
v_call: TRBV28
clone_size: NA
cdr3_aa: CASSLSLGDGYTF
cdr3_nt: TGTGCCAGCAGTTTATCGTTGGGGGACGGCTACACCTTC

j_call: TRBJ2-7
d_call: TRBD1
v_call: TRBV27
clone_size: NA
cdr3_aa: CASSTGQGRPTYEQYF
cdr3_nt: TGTGCCAGCAGCACAGGACAGGGCAGGCCCACCTACGAGCAGTACTTC

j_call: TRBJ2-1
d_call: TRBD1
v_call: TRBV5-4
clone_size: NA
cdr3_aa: CASSLPGTGGYEQFF
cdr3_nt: TGTGCCAGCAGCTTGCCCGGGACAGGGGGTTATGAGCAGTTCTTC

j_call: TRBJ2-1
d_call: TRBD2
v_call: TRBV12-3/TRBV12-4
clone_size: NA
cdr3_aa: CASSPRTSGRSRGEQFF
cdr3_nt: TGTGCCAGCAGCCCCAGGACTAGCGGGAGGTCACGTGGGGAGCAGTTCTTC

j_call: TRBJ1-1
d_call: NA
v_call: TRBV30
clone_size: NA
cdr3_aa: CAWSPPGEETEAFF
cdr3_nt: TGTGCCTGGAGTCCTCCAGGGGAAGAGACTGAAGCTTTCTTT

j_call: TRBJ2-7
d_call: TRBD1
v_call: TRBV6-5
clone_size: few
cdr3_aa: CAISDRGTGYEQYF
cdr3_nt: TGTGCCATCAGTGACAGGGGTACGGGTTACGAGCAGTACTTC

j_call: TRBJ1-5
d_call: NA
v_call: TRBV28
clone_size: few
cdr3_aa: CASSLRGINQPQHF
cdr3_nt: TGTGCCAGCAGTTTGAGGGGAATCAATCAGCCCCAGCATTTT

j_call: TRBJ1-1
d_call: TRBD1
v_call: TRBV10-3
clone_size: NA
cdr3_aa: CASRKDRGRIMNTEAFF
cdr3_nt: TGTGCCAGCAGGAAGGACAGGGGACGGATTATGAACACTGAAGCTTTCTTT

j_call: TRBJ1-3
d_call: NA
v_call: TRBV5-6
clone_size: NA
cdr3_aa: CASSYSGNTIYF
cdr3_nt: TGTGCCAGCAGCTACAGTGGAAACACCATATATTTT

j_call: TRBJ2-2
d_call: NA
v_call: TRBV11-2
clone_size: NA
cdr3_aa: CASSLGRTGERFF
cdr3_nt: TGTGCCAGCAGCTTAGGCCGCACCGGGGAGCGGTTTTTT